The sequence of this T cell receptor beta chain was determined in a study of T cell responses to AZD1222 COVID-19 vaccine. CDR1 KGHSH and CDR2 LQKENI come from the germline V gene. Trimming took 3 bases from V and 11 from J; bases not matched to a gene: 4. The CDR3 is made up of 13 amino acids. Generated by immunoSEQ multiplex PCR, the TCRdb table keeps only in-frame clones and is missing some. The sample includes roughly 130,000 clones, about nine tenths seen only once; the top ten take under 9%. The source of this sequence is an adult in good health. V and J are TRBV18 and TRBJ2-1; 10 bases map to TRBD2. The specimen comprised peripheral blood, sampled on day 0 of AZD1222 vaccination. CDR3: CASSPGLADQQFF. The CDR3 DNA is TGTGCCAGCTCACCCGGACTAGCGGACCAGCAGTTCTTC. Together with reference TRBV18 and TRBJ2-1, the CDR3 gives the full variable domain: NAGVMQNPRHLVRRRGQEARLRCSPMKGHSHVYWYRQLPEEGLKFMVYLQKENIIDESGMPKERFSAEFPKEGPSILRIQQVVRGDSAAYFCASSPGLADQQFFGPGTRLTVL.